A selection of T cell receptor beta chains follows, all from one sample in a study of shared clonotypes between healthy human individuals. The table came from immunoSEQ multiplex PCR; TCRdb's copy has only in-frame clones and leaves some out. The sample carries about 2.1 million clones, around 95% recorded once. Sequenced sample: naive CD8+ T cells from PBMCs. These receptors all come from a young man in good health. Some clones in this sample may be carry-over from other donors' samples. Each CDR3 is given with its conserved first and last residue. Each record gives: clone size, J gene, D gene, V gene, CDR3 DNA, CDR3 protein. The D gene is left open where the match is weak. Clone size appears in some rows only: once, few, many, or a class for an expanded clone.

clone_size: NA; j_call: TRBJ2-3; d_call: NA; v_call: TRBV7-9; cdr3_nt: TGTGCCAGTCTGGGTCCGCGGGCATCGGGGAGCACAGATACGCAGTATTTT; cdr3_aa: CASLGPRASGSTDTQYF
clone_size: NA; j_call: TRBJ2-1; d_call: TRBD2; v_call: TRBV5-6; cdr3_nt: TGTGCCAGCAGCTACGAGACTAGCGGAATTAATGAGCAGTTCTTC; cdr3_aa: CASSYETSGINEQFF
clone_size: NA; j_call: TRBJ2-1; d_call: NA; v_call: TRBV4-1; cdr3_nt: TGCGCCAGCAGCCAGACGGGGCCCAACAATGAGCAGTTCTTC; cdr3_aa: CASSQTGPNNEQFF
clone_size: NA; j_call: TRBJ2-5; d_call: TRBD1; v_call: TRBV6-1; cdr3_nt: TGTGCCAGCAGTGAGACAGGGGGTGAAGAGACCCAGTACTTC; cdr3_aa: CASSETGGEETQYF
clone_size: NA; j_call: TRBJ2-2; d_call: TRBD1; v_call: TRBV28; cdr3_nt: TGTGCCAGCAGTCCCGGGACAGGGGGTCCCGGGGAGCTGTTTTTT; cdr3_aa: CASSPGTGGPGELFF
clone_size: NA; j_call: TRBJ2-4; d_call: TRBD1; v_call: TRBV7-9; cdr3_nt: TGTGCCAGCAGCCGACAGGGCAACATTCAGTACTTC; cdr3_aa: CASSRQGNIQYF
clone_size: NA; j_call: TRBJ2-7; d_call: TRBD1; v_call: TRBV11-3; cdr3_nt: TGTGCCAGCAGCCGACAGGGAAGCTCCTACGAGCAGTACTTC; cdr3_aa: CASSRQGSSYEQYF
clone_size: NA; j_call: TRBJ2-2; d_call: NA; v_call: TRBV19; cdr3_nt: TGTGCCAGTAGTCCGGTCAGCACCGGGGAGCTGTTTTTT; cdr3_aa: CASSPVSTGELFF
clone_size: once; j_call: TRBJ2-2; d_call: NA; v_call: TRBV18; cdr3_nt: TGTGCCAGCTCACCACGGCAGAACACCGGGGAGCTGTTTTTT; cdr3_aa: CASSPRQNTGELFF
clone_size: NA; j_call: TRBJ2-7; d_call: NA; v_call: TRBV19; cdr3_nt: TGTGCCAGTAGTATAACCTCTGGCTACGAGCAGTACTTC; cdr3_aa: CASSITSGYEQYF
clone_size: NA; j_call: TRBJ2-7; d_call: NA; v_call: TRBV14; cdr3_nt: TGTGCCAGCAGCCCCGGGCGGACACGCTCCTACGAGCAGTACTTC; cdr3_aa: CASSPGRTRSYEQYF
clone_size: NA; j_call: TRBJ2-1; d_call: TRBD2; v_call: TRBV4-3; cdr3_nt: TGCGCCAGCAGCCAAGCCACTAGCGGGACTTACAATGAGCAGTTCTTC; cdr3_aa: CASSQATSGTYNEQFF
clone_size: NA; j_call: TRBJ2-5; d_call: NA; v_call: TRBV2; cdr3_nt: TGTGCCAGCAGTGCTCGGGAGACCCAGTACTTC; cdr3_aa: CASSARETQYF
clone_size: NA; j_call: TRBJ2-3; d_call: NA; v_call: TRBV12-1; cdr3_nt: TGTGCCAGCAGCTTTGCAGGACTAGCTGCCGCAGATACGCAGTATTTT; cdr3_aa: CASSFAGLAAADTQYF
clone_size: once; j_call: TRBJ1-2; d_call: TRBD1; v_call: TRBV5-1; cdr3_nt: TGCGCCAGCAGCTCTACGGGACAGGCCAATGACTATGGCTACACCTTC; cdr3_aa: CASSSTGQANDYGYTF
clone_size: NA; j_call: TRBJ2-7; d_call: TRBD2; v_call: TRBV4-1; cdr3_nt: TGCGCCAGCAGCCATGAGACTAGCGGATACGAGCAGTACTTC; cdr3_aa: CASSHETSGYEQYF
clone_size: NA; j_call: TRBJ1-5; d_call: NA; v_call: TRBV15; cdr3_nt: TGTGCCACCAGTCCTAGCAATCAGCCCCAGCATTTT; cdr3_aa: CATSPSNQPQHF
clone_size: NA; j_call: TRBJ2-7; d_call: TRBD2; v_call: TRBV29-1; cdr3_nt: TGCAGCGTTGAGACTAGCGGCTCCTACGAGCAGTACTTC; cdr3_aa: CSVETSGSYEQYF
clone_size: NA; j_call: TRBJ2-7; d_call: TRBD1; v_call: TRBV9; cdr3_nt: TGTGCCAGCAGCGTAGAAGGGACAGGACCCTACGAGCAGTACTTC; cdr3_aa: CASSVEGTGPYEQYF
clone_size: NA; j_call: TRBJ1-4; d_call: NA; v_call: TRBV9; cdr3_nt: TGTGCCAGCAGCGCCTCCGGGGGGACTAATGAAAAACTGTTTTTT; cdr3_aa: CASSASGGTNEKLFF
clone_size: once; j_call: TRBJ2-7; d_call: NA; v_call: TRBV19; cdr3_nt: TGTGCCAGTAGTATGGGGCAGGGATTGAACGAGCAGTACTTC; cdr3_aa: CASSMGQGLNEQYF
clone_size: NA; j_call: TRBJ1-5; d_call: TRBD1; v_call: TRBV2; cdr3_nt: TGTGCCAGCAGTACTACCACCGGGACAGAGAATCAGCCCCAGCATTTT; cdr3_aa: CASSTTTGTENQPQHF
clone_size: NA; j_call: TRBJ2-3; d_call: TRBD1; v_call: TRBV5-4; cdr3_nt: TGTGCCAGCAGCCTAGGACAGGGTAGCACAGATACGCAGTATTTT; cdr3_aa: CASSLGQGSTDTQYF
clone_size: NA; j_call: TRBJ1-2; d_call: TRBD1; v_call: TRBV28; cdr3_nt: TGTGCCAGCAGTTTAGGGACAGGGGGCGGCGGCTACACCTTC; cdr3_aa: CASSLGTGGGGYTF
clone_size: NA; j_call: TRBJ1-2; d_call: TRBD1; v_call: TRBV7-2; cdr3_nt: TGTGCCAGCGAATATGACAGGGAGATCTATGGCTACACCTTC; cdr3_aa: CASEYDREIYGYTF
clone_size: NA; j_call: TRBJ2-7; d_call: TRBD1; v_call: TRBV9; cdr3_nt: TGTGCCAGCAGCGACTCCGGGACAGGGAACCAAGATTTACGAGAGCAGTACTTC; cdr3_aa: CASSDSGTGNQDLREQYF
clone_size: once; j_call: TRBJ2-7; d_call: NA; v_call: TRBV28; cdr3_nt: TGTGCCAGCAGTCCACAGAGGGGGAAAAGTTCGCTTAACTACGAGCAGTACTTC; cdr3_aa: CASSPQRGKSSLNYEQYF
clone_size: NA; j_call: TRBJ1-2; d_call: NA; v_call: TRBV5-1; cdr3_nt: TGCGCCAGCAGCTTGGAGCCAGGGTCAGTCTATGGCTACACCTTC; cdr3_aa: CASSLEPGSVYGYTF
clone_size: NA; j_call: TRBJ2-7; d_call: NA; v_call: TRBV28; cdr3_nt: TGTGCCAGCAGCCCGACAACCCCCTACGAGCAGTACTTC; cdr3_aa: CASSPTTPYEQYF
clone_size: NA; j_call: TRBJ2-1; d_call: TRBD2; v_call: TRBV13; cdr3_nt: TGTGCCAGCAGCCTTGTGTTGAGCGGGAGTGTGAATGAGCAGTTCTTC; cdr3_aa: CASSLVLSGSVNEQFF
clone_size: NA; j_call: TRBJ1-2; d_call: TRBD1; v_call: TRBV6-5; cdr3_nt: TGTGCCAGCAGTCCCCCGACAGGGTATGGCTACACCTTC; cdr3_aa: CASSPPTGYGYTF
clone_size: NA; j_call: TRBJ1-1; d_call: NA; v_call: TRBV27; cdr3_nt: TGTGCCAGCAGTTTGGTAGGGGGATCCACTGAAGCTTTCTTT; cdr3_aa: CASSLVGGSTEAFF
clone_size: NA; j_call: TRBJ1-2; d_call: NA; v_call: TRBV7-2; cdr3_nt: TGTGCCAGCAGCGGGGTCCTCCCCGGCTACACCTTC; cdr3_aa: CASSGVLPGYTF
clone_size: NA; j_call: TRBJ2-1; d_call: TRBD2; v_call: TRBV7-8; cdr3_nt: TGTGCCAGCAGCTTAGGGGGACTAGCGGCCGCAATTGGCTCCTACAATGAGCAGTTCTTC; cdr3_aa: CASSLGGLAAAIGSYNEQFF
clone_size: NA; j_call: TRBJ2-3; d_call: NA; v_call: TRBV10-1; cdr3_nt: TGCGCCAGCAGTGAGAGGCCTCAACAGCTGATCACAGATACGCAGTATTTT; cdr3_aa: CASSERPQQLITDTQYF
clone_size: NA; j_call: TRBJ2-7; d_call: NA; v_call: TRBV30; cdr3_nt: TGTGCCTGGAGTGTACTATCCGAGCAGTACTTC; cdr3_aa: CAWSVLSEQYF
clone_size: NA; j_call: TRBJ1-1; d_call: NA; v_call: TRBV4-1; cdr3_nt: TGCGCCAGCAGCCAAGCGGGGGTGGAAGCTTTCTTT; cdr3_aa: CASSQAGVEAFF
clone_size: NA; j_call: TRBJ2-7; d_call: NA; v_call: TRBV28; cdr3_nt: TGTGCCAGCAGTTTAGCACTACTCGAGCAGTACTTC; cdr3_aa: CASSLALLEQYF
clone_size: NA; j_call: TRBJ1-2; d_call: TRBD1; v_call: TRBV30; cdr3_nt: TGTGCCTGGAGGGGGTTGAGGGGGCGCAGCTTTGGCTACACCTTC; cdr3_aa: CAWRGLRGRSFGYTF
clone_size: NA; j_call: TRBJ2-7; d_call: NA; v_call: TRBV27; cdr3_nt: TGTGCCAGCGCAAGGGGTTACGAGCAGTACTTC; cdr3_aa: CASARGYEQYF
clone_size: NA; j_call: TRBJ1-5; d_call: NA; v_call: TRBV7-8; cdr3_nt: TGTGCCAGCAGCTTAGGCGCCGGCAATCAGCCCCAGCATTTT; cdr3_aa: CASSLGAGNQPQHF
clone_size: NA; j_call: TRBJ2-2; d_call: NA; v_call: TRBV5-1; cdr3_nt: TGCGCCAGCCGCGGGGACAACACGAACACCGGGGAGCTGTTTTTT; cdr3_aa: CASRGDNTNTGELFF
clone_size: NA; j_call: TRBJ2-2; d_call: NA; v_call: TRBV27; cdr3_nt: TGTGCCAGTAACGGCGGCCGGGGGGCTCCCGGGGAGCTGTTTTTT; cdr3_aa: CASNGGRGAPGELFF
clone_size: NA; j_call: TRBJ2-1; d_call: NA; v_call: TRBV27; cdr3_nt: TGTGCCAGCAGTATACTGACAGGCAATGAGCAGTTCTTC; cdr3_aa: CASSILTGNEQFF
clone_size: NA; j_call: TRBJ1-3; d_call: NA; v_call: TRBV7-9; cdr3_nt: TGTGCCAGCAGCTTAGTGGGGTCTGAACCCATATATTTT; cdr3_aa: CASSLVGSEPIYF
clone_size: NA; j_call: TRBJ2-1; d_call: TRBD2; v_call: TRBV30; cdr3_nt: TGTGCCTGGAGAGAATTAGCGGGAGTCTACAATGAGCAGTTCTTC; cdr3_aa: CAWRELAGVYNEQFF
clone_size: NA; j_call: TRBJ1-4; d_call: NA; v_call: TRBV5-1; cdr3_nt: TGCGCCAGCAGCCCGAGGGGACCTGGGGAAAAACTGTTTTTT; cdr3_aa: CASSPRGPGEKLFF
clone_size: NA; j_call: TRBJ2-7; d_call: TRBD1; v_call: TRBV11-2; cdr3_nt: TGTGCCAGCAGCACCGGGACAGGGGTAACCTACGAGCAGTACTTC; cdr3_aa: CASSTGTGVTYEQYF
clone_size: NA; j_call: TRBJ2-3; d_call: TRBD2; v_call: TRBV30; cdr3_nt: TGTGCCTGGGAAGGGACTAGCGGGACCGATACGCAGTATTTT; cdr3_aa: CAWEGTSGTDTQYF
clone_size: once; j_call: TRBJ2-7; d_call: NA; v_call: TRBV27; cdr3_nt: TGTGCCAGCAGTTTGGGGGTCGAGCAGTACTTC; cdr3_aa: CASSLGVEQYF
clone_size: NA; j_call: TRBJ2-1; d_call: TRBD2; v_call: TRBV28; cdr3_nt: TGTGCCAGCACTGGACTAGGGTACAATGAGCAGTTCTTC; cdr3_aa: CASTGLGYNEQFF
clone_size: NA; j_call: TRBJ1-4; d_call: NA; v_call: TRBV2; cdr3_nt: TGTGCCAGCAGTGAATGGCGGACTAATGAAAAACTGTTTTTT; cdr3_aa: CASSEWRTNEKLFF
clone_size: NA; j_call: TRBJ2-1; d_call: NA; v_call: TRBV29-1; cdr3_nt: TGCAGCGTTTACTTAGGCGGGCAGTTCTTC; cdr3_aa: CSVYLGGQFF
clone_size: NA; j_call: TRBJ2-7; d_call: TRBD2; v_call: TRBV7-2; cdr3_nt: TGTGCCAGCAGCTACGGACTAGCGACCTCCTACGAGCAGTACTTC; cdr3_aa: CASSYGLATSYEQYF
clone_size: NA; j_call: TRBJ1-3; d_call: TRBD1; v_call: TRBV5-4; cdr3_nt: TGTGCCAGCAGCTTACAGGGGGCGATTGGAAACACCATATATTTT; cdr3_aa: CASSLQGAIGNTIYF
clone_size: NA; j_call: TRBJ1-2; d_call: NA; v_call: TRBV28; cdr3_nt: TGTGCCAGCATCACGGCGGGACGGGGGATCTATGGCTACACCTTC; cdr3_aa: CASITAGRGIYGYTF
clone_size: NA; j_call: TRBJ2-7; d_call: NA; v_call: TRBV6-5; cdr3_nt: TGTGCCAGCAGTTACGGGTACCAGGCCTACGAGCAGTACTTC; cdr3_aa: CASSYGYQAYEQYF
clone_size: NA; j_call: TRBJ2-1; d_call: NA; v_call: TRBV11-3; cdr3_nt: TGTGCCAGCAGCCCCGCTGGCGGGGTGACCTACAATGAGCAGTTCTTC; cdr3_aa: CASSPAGGVTYNEQFF
clone_size: NA; j_call: TRBJ1-6; d_call: TRBD1; v_call: TRBV28; cdr3_nt: TGTGCCAGCAGCCGCGGGACAGGGGAATTAGTTTCACCCCTCCACTTT; cdr3_aa: CASSRGTGELVSPLHF
clone_size: NA; j_call: TRBJ1-2; d_call: NA; v_call: TRBV27; cdr3_nt: TGTGCCAGCACCTCGAGGAGGGGCTACACCTTC; cdr3_aa: CASTSRRGYTF